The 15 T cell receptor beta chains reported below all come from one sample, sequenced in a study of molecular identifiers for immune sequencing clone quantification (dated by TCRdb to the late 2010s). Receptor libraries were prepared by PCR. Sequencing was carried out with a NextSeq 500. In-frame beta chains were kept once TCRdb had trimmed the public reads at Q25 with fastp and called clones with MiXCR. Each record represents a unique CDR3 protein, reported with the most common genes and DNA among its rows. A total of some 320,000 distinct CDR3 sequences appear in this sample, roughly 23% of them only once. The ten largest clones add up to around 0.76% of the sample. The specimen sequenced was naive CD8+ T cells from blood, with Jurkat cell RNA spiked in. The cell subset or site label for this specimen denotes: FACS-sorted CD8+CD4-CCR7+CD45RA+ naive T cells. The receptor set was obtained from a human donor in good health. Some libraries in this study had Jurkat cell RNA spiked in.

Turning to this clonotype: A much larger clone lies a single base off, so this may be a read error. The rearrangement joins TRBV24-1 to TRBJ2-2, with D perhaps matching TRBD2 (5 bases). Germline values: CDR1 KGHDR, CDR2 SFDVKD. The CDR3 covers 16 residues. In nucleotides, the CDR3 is TGTGCCACCAGTGATTTTGAGGGTCCGAACACCGGGGAGCTGTCTTTT. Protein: CATSDFEGPNTGELSF.

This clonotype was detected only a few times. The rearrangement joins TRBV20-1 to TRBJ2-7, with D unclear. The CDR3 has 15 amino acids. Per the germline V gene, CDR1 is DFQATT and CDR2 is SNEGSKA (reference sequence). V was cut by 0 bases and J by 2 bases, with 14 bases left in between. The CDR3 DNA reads TGCAGTGCTAGAGATCCTGAGACCGAAACCTACGAGCAGTACTTC. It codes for CSARDPETETYEQYF.

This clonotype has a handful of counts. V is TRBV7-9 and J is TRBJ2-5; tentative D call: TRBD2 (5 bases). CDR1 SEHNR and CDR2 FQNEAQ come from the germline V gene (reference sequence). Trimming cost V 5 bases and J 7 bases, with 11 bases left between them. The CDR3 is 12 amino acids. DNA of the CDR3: TGTGCCAGCAGCCAGGACTTTAGGACCCAGTACTTC. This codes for CASSQDFRTQYF.

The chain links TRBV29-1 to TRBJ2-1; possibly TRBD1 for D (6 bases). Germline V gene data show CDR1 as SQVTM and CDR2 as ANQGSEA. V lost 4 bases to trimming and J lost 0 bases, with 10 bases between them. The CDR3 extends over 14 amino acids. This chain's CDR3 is CSVADSTSYNEQFF. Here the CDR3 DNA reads TGCAGCGTTGCGGACAGTACCTCCTACAATGAGCAGTTCTTC.

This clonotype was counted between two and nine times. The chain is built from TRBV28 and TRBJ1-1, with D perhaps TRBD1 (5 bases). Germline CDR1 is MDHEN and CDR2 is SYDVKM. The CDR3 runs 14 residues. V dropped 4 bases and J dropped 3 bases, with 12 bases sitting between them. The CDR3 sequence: CASSSATDYTEAFF. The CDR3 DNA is TGTGCCAGCAGTTCCGCGACAGATTACACTGAAGCTTTCTTT.

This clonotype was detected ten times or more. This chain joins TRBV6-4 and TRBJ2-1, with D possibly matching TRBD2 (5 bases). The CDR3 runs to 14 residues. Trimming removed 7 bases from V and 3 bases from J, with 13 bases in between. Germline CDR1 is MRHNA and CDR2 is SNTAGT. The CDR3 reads CASIGLHSYNEQFF. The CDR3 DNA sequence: TGTGCCAGCATCGGACTGCATAGCTACAATGAGCAGTTCTTC.

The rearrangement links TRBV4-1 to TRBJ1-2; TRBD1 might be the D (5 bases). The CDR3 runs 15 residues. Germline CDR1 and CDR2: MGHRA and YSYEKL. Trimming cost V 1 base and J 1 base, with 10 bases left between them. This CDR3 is CASSQARGINYGYTF. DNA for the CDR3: TGCGCCAGCAGCCAAGCTAGGGGAATTAACTATGGCTACACCTTC.

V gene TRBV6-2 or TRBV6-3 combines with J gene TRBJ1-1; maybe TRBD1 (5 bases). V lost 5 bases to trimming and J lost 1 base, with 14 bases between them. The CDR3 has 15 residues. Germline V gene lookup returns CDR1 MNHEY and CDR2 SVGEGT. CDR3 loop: CASSRRGRANTEAFF. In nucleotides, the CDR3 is TGTGCCAGCAGTCGCCGGGGCAGAGCGAACACTGAAGCTTTCTTT.

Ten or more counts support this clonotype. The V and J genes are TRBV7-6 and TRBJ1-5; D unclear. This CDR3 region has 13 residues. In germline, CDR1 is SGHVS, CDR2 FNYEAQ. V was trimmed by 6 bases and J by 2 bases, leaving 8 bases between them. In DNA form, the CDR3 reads TGTGCCAGCAGTTCCCTGGGCAATCAGCCCCAGCATTTT. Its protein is CASSSLGNQPQHF.

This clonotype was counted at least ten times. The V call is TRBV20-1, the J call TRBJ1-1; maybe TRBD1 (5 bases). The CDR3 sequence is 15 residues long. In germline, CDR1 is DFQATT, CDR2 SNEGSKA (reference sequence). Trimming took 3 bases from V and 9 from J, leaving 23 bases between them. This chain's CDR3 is CSASIHDVDPGKAFF. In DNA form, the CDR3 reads TGCAGTGCTAGCATCCACGACGTCGACCCAGGGAAAGCTTTCTTT.

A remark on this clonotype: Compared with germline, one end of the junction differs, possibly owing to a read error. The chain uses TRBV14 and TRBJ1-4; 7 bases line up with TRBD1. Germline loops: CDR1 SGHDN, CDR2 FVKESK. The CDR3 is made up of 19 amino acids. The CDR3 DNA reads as TGTGCCAGCAGCCAGACTGACAGGGCGAGCAGACAACTGAATGAAAAACTGTCTTTT. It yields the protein CASSQTDRASRQLNEKLSF.

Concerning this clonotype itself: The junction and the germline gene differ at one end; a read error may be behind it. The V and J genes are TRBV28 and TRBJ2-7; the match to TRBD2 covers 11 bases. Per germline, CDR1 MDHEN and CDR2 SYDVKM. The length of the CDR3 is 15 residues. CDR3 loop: CAGSLVTSGSYEQYF. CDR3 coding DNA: TGTGCCGGCAGTTTAGTAACTAGCGGGAGCTACGAGCAGTACTTC.

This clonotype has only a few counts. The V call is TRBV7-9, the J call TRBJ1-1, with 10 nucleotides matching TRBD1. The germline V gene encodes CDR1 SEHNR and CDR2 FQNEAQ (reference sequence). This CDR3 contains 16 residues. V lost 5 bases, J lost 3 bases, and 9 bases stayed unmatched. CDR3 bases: TGTGCCAGCAGCCCCGGGACAGGGGCATCGGACACTGAAGCTTTCTTT. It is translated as CASSPGTGASDTEAFF.

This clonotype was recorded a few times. The CDR3 sequence is CASSPDRNQETQYF. CDR3 in DNA: TGTGCCAGCAGCCCGGACAGGAACCAAGAGACCCAGTACTTC. J is TRBJ2-5 and V is TRBV13; 7 nucleotides agree with TRBD1. Germline lookup yields CDR1 PRHDT and CDR2 FYEKMQ (reference sequence). The CDR3 totals 14 residues. Trimming cost V 5 bases and J 0 bases; bases outside gene matches: 3.

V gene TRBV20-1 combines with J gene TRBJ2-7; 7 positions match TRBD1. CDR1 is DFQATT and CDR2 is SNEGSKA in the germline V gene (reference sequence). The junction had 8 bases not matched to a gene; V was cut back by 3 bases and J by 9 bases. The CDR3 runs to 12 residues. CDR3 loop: CSARGTDNGQYF. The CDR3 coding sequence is TGCAGTGCTAGGGGGACAGATAACGGGCAGTACTTC.